This T cell receptor beta chain was recorded in a study of cytomegalovirus exposure and HLA in healthy donors (dated by TCRdb to the late 2010s). Broadly, across the study: In an earlier analysis of some 550 of the donors, 250 to 300 Gb of sequence data and 90 million to 120 million unique TCR beta sequences from roughly 180 million T cells were reported. An early release covering roughly 600 HLA-typed donors comprised 250 to 350 gigabases of sequencing data and some 79 million unique TCR sequences. The T cell repertoires of some 700 subjects were profiled by immunosequencing and related to cytomegalovirus serostatus. All discovery cohort repertoires had been generated on a single sequencing platform. Among 300 to 450 genotyped donors of the cohort, an average of around 240,000 unique TCR beta nucleotide sequences were sequenced per donor, roughly a sixth of them non-productive. HLA typing included class I and class II loci at four-digit resolution. Donor age, sex, ethnicity and CMV serostatus were collected together with the repertoire data. Typing coverage varied by locus: roughly 620-630 donors for A, B, C, DRB1 and DQB1; 522 for DQA1; around 610 for DPA1; roughly 450 for DPB1. In an earlier analysis of a few hundred of the donors, high-throughput TCR beta sequencing was used to judge whether each TCR beta V gene segment behaved as functional or pseudogenic. In the later analysis, no new phenotypic data were used to find candidate immune exposures; instead, reliance was placed on TCR beta sequences and their occurrence across donors. Along with the 666-subject first cohort, a separate validation cohort of over a hundred different subjects was used. The genetic ancestry cluster associated with self-reported Caucasian donors included 81% of the roughly 400 genotyped donors. A later genetic analysis took genome-wide SNP genotypes for 398 of the 666 donors and used that subset as a discovery cohort. In a later analysis, previously published TCR beta repertoires from several hundred donors were re-analyzed and high-resolution HLA genotyping was added so that TCR occurrence patterns could be studied. The study aimed to test whether signatures of past pathogen exposure could be identified by cataloging public T cell receptors. The study combined high-throughput TCR immunosequencing, statistical association of individual TCRs with disease status, and machine learning to predict cytomegalovirus infection status. A handful of DR-DQ haplotypes were handled as single units for association and clustering because linkage in the cohort was strong.

The germline V gene supplies CDR1 LGHNA and CDR2 YSLEER. The trim is 0 bases for V and 10 bases for J, with a gap of 18 bases between the germline ends. The CDR3 covers 16 residues, taking in both the cysteine and the phenylalanine. Solely the CDR3 DNA is kept, with 48 bases framed from the first base. Here is what the overall study found, with its caveats: Compared with equally common non-associated chains, HLA-associated TCR beta chains in a later analysis were more clonally expanded and had lower generation probabilities. In a later analysis, 16,951 TCR beta sequences were associated with specific HLA alleles at a false discovery rate of 0.05. Immune exposure information for the cohort was limited to CMV serostatus. The classifier was reported to diagnose cytomegalovirus status with high specificity and sensitivity in both the original cohort and the validation cohort. The earlier analysis of approximately 540 of the donors excluded seventeen rarely observed V segments, including chromosome 9 orphons, because counts were too low. The cohort was sequenced for TCR beta chains only, and without alpha or paired-chain data the features that could be detected were limited. A group of highly shared sequence variants was considered likely to be a technical artifact of the sequencing pipeline. A later analysis found that TCR association rates varied across HLA loci, with DRB1 alleles showing the most associated TCRs and HLA-C alleles the fewest. The study listed 150 to 200 TCR beta chains as associated with cytomegalovirus. When HLA alleles, especially DR and DQ, strongly co-occurred, TCR associations were difficult to assign to individual alleles. According to the authors, the approach could potentially be generalized to other disease states and immunological phenotypes. Because the 87-base-pair reads could not distinguish some IMGT-functional V segments, including TRBV6-2 and TRBV6-3, those segments were excluded. Correlated functional status among segregating V segments might reflect linkage disequilibrium, but an unknown experimental factor could not be ruled out. In an earlier analysis of more than 450 of the donors, most TCR beta V segments were observed in productive rearrangements about 87% or about 30% of the time, broadly matching IMGT annotations. While some public TCRs were present in many individuals, most TCR sequences turned up only very rarely across donors. Because HLA typing was unavailable for some donors at each locus, only the typed subset was used in association tests. Sequencing depth was assumed to be roughly uniform across donors in the presence/absence analyses, though that assumption may not hold. A further reported finding was that TCR beta sequences accurately predicted the HLA-A and HLA-B alleles for most subjects in the first cohort. In a later genetic analysis, a missense DCLRE1C variant was associated with V-gene and J-gene trimming of TCR beta chains, and the association was replicated in an independent cohort. Three of the identified cytomegalovirus-associated TCR beta chains were confirmed in vitro to be specific for cytomegalovirus antigens. Several of the top co-occurrence clusters appeared to be linked to parvovirus B19, influenza, CMV and Epstein-Barr virus, according to a later analysis. Compared with the 666-donor mean, donors in an Asian-associated ancestry cluster had fewer N-insertions in productive TCRs, according to a later genetic analysis. According to a later analysis, most CMV-associated TCR beta chains appeared to be HLA-restricted, and the HLA associations seemed to be driven largely by CMV exposure.

There are a few counts of this clone. This clone's antigen is unknown. Base qualities are not recorded, but no much larger clone differs from it by a single base. In total, just over 650 healthy bone marrow donors made up the cohort. All cohort members were sampled while nominally healthy, although unrecorded immune exposures were likely present. Of the roughly 620 cohort members, about 280 had positive CMV serostatus and roughly 330 had negative CMV serostatus, and CMV serostatus was not recorded for the donor. A peripheral blood sample was collected from each donor, and TCR beta sequencing was performed on peripheral blood mononuclear cells. The Qiagen DNeasy Blood Extraction Kit was used to extract genomic DNA from the blood cell samples. Libraries were prepared through the immunoSEQ multiplex PCR assay. A mixture of 60 forward primers for TCR Vbeta segments and 13 reverse primers for TCR Jbeta segments was used in the multiplex PCR. Amplification of the CDR3 region of rearranged TCR beta genes was performed with a multiplex PCR assay on genomic DNA. Amplified TCR beta libraries were sequenced as 87-base-pair reads on the Illumina HiSeq System. The paper's data handling went like this. A later analysis tallied roughly 78 million unique TCR beta chains across the 666 repertoires, and approximately 12 million of those chains were shared by two or more donors. Raw reads were error-corrected and collapsed into unique sequences by a nearest-neighbor algorithm in which closely related sequences were merged to remove PCR and sequencing errors. CDR3 sequences were aligned to IMGT reference sequences to assign V, D and J gene segments. Each retained sequence needed at least a six-nucleotide match to both a V gene segment and a J gene segment. Rearrangements were called productive when the CDR3 lacked stop codons and stayed in frame with V and J; all others were non-productive. Following IMGT convention, CDR3 was defined as the stretch from the second conserved V-encoded cysteine to the conserved J-encoded phenylalanine. Sequences without an unambiguous match to a single V gene segment were excluded from the earlier analysis of approximately 560 of the donors. An earlier analysis of 500 to 600 of the donors classified V segments as functional when productive rearrangements were above 56.7% and as segregating when the standard deviation between donors was above 5%. A statistical classification framework was built for diagnosing cytomegalovirus status from the catalog of TCR beta chain sequences. A later analysis assigned V and J genes by comparing TCR nucleotide sequences with IMGT/GENE-DB human TR gene sequences. A later analysis assigned CDR3 sequences and most-parsimonious VDJ recombination scenarios with the TCRdist pipeline. In a later analysis, each TCR beta chain was defined by its CDR3 amino acid sequence together with its V-gene family, and reads lacking a unique V-gene family were excluded. A later analysis removed 450 to 600 highly shared, low-generation-probability nucleotide sequences to deal with suspected cross-contamination and a sequencing artifact. In a later analysis, a clonal expansion index was calculated for each public chain from normalized within-repertoire ranks of inferred template counts. A later analysis computed generation probabilities with a VDJ recombination model fitted to out-of-frame rearrangements, and checked the results against IGoR. In a later analysis, TCR-TCR, TCR-HLA and TCR-CMV co-occurrence was scored with hypergeometric tests, and a repertoire-size bias correction was applied to TCR pairs. A later analysis estimated false discovery rates by permuting HLA or CMV assignments 20 times. A later analysis grouped co-occurring TCRs with DBSCAN, adding TCRdist sequence similarity when clustering within HLA-allele-positive subsets. Repertoires with fewer than 30,000 or more than 120,000 public chains, plus five repertoires with anomalous nucleotide sharing, were excluded from co-occurrence clustering. The source is immuneACCESS, and TCRdb retained only in-frame sequences with V and J called. Part of the clones is not carried over; for the studies checked, unresolved V genes explain less than half of this, and the remainder is unexplained. V, J and clone size are taken as reported in that table, and D and trimming were inferred from the DNA itself. The sample table lists 35,000 to 45,000 clones, roughly 47% of them with a count of one. The ten largest clones take up over 10% of the sample.

Sequencing was performed on PBMCs. The chain is made from TRBV4-3 and TRBJ1-4, with no confident D gene call. This receptor was taken from a human donor in good health. The sequenced DNA is TGCGCCAGCAGCCAAGACCCCACGGCAGGTCTGGGAAAACTGTTTTTT. Translation gives CASSQDPTAGLGKLFF.